A selection of T cell receptor beta chains follows, all from one sample in a study of vaccination effects on CD4 cells after COVID-19. Antigens of these TCRs are unknown. Data came from immunoSEQ multiplex PCR; TCRdb stores just in-frame clones and leaves some out. The table includes fewer than 14,000 clones, just under 75% detected once. Sequencing used CD4+ T cells from PBMCs cultured with HCoV-229E spike peptides, obtained before COVID-19 vaccination. The origin of the receptors is a human donor who received a COVID-19 vaccine. The CDR3 runs from the conserved cysteine through the conserved F or W. A D gene is named only where the DNA matches it firmly. Not every row has a clone size; where given, it reads once, few, many or a size class.

V gene	clone size	J gene	D gene	CDR3 protein	CDR3 DNA
TRBV7-9	-	TRBJ1-2	-	CASSRQALYYGYTF	TGTGCCAGCAGCCGACAGGCGCTTTACTATGGCTACACCTTC
TRBV11-2	-	TRBJ1-5	TRBD1	CASSSGGAQPQHF	TGTGCCAGCAGCTCAGGGGGCGCGCAGCCCCAGCATTTT
TRBV6-6	once	TRBJ2-7	-	CASSTQGGGYEQYF	TGTGCCAGCAGTACGCAGGGTGGAGGCTACGAGCAGTACTTC
TRBV7-9	-	TRBJ2-1	-	CASSFRPGEQGEQFF	TGTGCCAGCAGCTTCCGCCCCGGGGAACAAGGGGAGCAGTTCTTC
TRBV19	-	TRBJ1-5	-	CASSMSSNQPQHF	TGTGCCAGTAGTATGAGTAGCAATCAGCCCCAGCATTTT
TRBV29-1	-	TRBJ1-1	TRBD1	CSAEQGLSTEAFF	TGCAGCGCAGAACAGGGGCTCTCCACTGAAGCTTTCTTT
TRBV28	-	TRBJ2-1	-	CASSFRPGDEQFF	TGTGCCAGCAGTTTCCGTCCTGGGGATGAGCAGTTCTTC
TRBV10-3	-	TRBJ1-1	-	CASREVGTEAFF	TGTGCCTCTCGGGAGGTTGGCACTGAAGCTTTCTTT
TRBV30	-	TRBJ1-6	-	CAWSIQGNSPLHF	TGTGCCTGGAGTATACAGGGAAATTCACCCCTCCACTTT
TRBV7-2	few	TRBJ1-3	-	CASSLRGSGNTIYF	TGTGCCAGCAGCTTACGTGGGTCTGGAAACACCATATATTTT
TRBV6-1	-	TRBJ2-7	TRBD2	CASSEVSSGRGYEQYF	TGTGCCAGCAGTGAAGTGTCTAGCGGGCGAGGTTACGAGCAGTACTTC
TRBV19	-	TRBJ1-4	-	CASSVGGVEKLFF	TGTGCCAGTAGCGTCGGGGGGGTTGAAAAACTGTTTTTT
TRBV30	-	TRBJ1-3	-	CAWSKGRAPGNTIYF	TGTGCCTGGAGTAAAGGGCGGGCCCCTGGAAACACCATATATTTT
TRBV6-1	-	TRBJ2-3	-	CASSELVRRGSTDTQYF	TGTGCCAGCAGTGAATTAGTGAGACGGGGGAGCACAGATACGCAGTATTTT
TRBV19	once	TRBJ2-2	-	CASSIARDHTGELFF	TGTGCCAGTAGTATAGCCCGGGACCACACCGGGGAGCTGTTTTTT
TRBV2	-	TRBJ2-5	-	CASSVGKGETQYF	TGTGCCAGCAGTGTAGGGAAGGGAGAGACCCAGTACTTC
TRBV12-5	-	TRBJ2-7	TRBD2	CASGLVSSVVLAGGPLEGEQYF	TGTGCTAGTGGTTTGGTGTCGTCGGTCGTCCTAGCGGGGGGGCCTTTGGAGGGGGAGCAGTACTTC
TRBV3-1/TRBV3-2	-	TRBJ1-2	TRBD1	CASSQGLTGAYGYTF	TGTGCCAGCAGCCAAGGATTAACAGGGGCCTATGGCTACACCTTC
TRBV3-1/TRBV3-2	-	TRBJ2-4	-	CASSQEPGSIQYF	TGTGCCAGCAGCCAAGAACCAGGGTCCATTCAGTACTTC
TRBV6-6	-	TRBJ1-3	-	CASSYSTVTGNTIYF	TGTGCCAGCAGTTACTCGACAGTTACTGGAAACACCATATATTTT
TRBV23-1	once	TRBJ2-7	-	CASSQLWQGSYEQYF	TGCGCCAGCAGTCAATTGTGGCAGGGGTCCTACGAGCAGTACTTC
TRBV2	few	TRBJ2-5	TRBD1	CASSLEGTGKKETQYF	TGTGCCAGCAGTTTAGAAGGGACAGGGAAAAAAGAGACCCAGTACTTC
TRBV11-2	-	TRBJ1-4	-	CASSLGRQSGYEKLFF	TGTGCCAGCAGCTTAGGTCGTCAGTCAGGGTATGAAAAACTGTTTTTT
TRBV5-5	-	TRBJ1-2	TRBD1	CASSSMGQSFYGYTF	TGTGCCAGCAGCTCGATGGGACAGTCCTTCTATGGCTACACCTTC
TRBV3-1/TRBV3-2	-	TRBJ1-6	-	CASSQTNKVWRLHF	TGTGCCAGCAGTCAGACGAATAAGGTTTGGCGGCTCCACTTT
TRBV28	-	TRBJ1-6	-	CASIEWAFLRDSPLHF	TGTGCCAGCATAGAGTGGGCGTTTCTTCGGGATTCACCCCTCCACTTT
TRBV18	-	TRBJ2-7	TRBD1	CASSRQGDDEQYF	TGTGCCAGCTCACGACAGGGGGACGACGAGCAGTACTTC
TRBV25-1	-	TRBJ1-1	-	CASSESGIMNTEAFF	TGTGCCAGCAGTGAAAGCGGTATCATGAACACTGAAGCTTTCTTT
TRBV5-6	-	TRBJ2-3	-	CASSLAPDTQYF	TGTGCCAGCAGCTTGGCCCCAGATACGCAGTATTTT
TRBV5-1	few	TRBJ2-2	-	CASSLGGHNGELFF	TGCGCCAGCAGCTTGGGGGGACATAACGGGGAGCTGTTTTTT
TRBV18	few	TRBJ1-2	-	CASSLGTINYGYTF	TGTGCCAGCTCACTCGGAACAATTAACTATGGCTACACCTTC
TRBV5-1	-	TRBJ2-2	TRBD1	CASSPSGQGNTGELFF	TGCGCCAGCAGCCCCTCCGGACAGGGGAATACCGGGGAGCTGTTTTTT
TRBV5-4	-	TRBJ1-3	TRBD1	CASSLAQGTLYSGNTIYF	TGTGCCAGCAGCTTGGCACAGGGGACCCTTTACTCTGGAAACACCATATATTTT
TRBV4-1	-	TRBJ2-7	-	CASSPYPDRTNEQYF	TGCGCCAGCAGCCCCTACCCAGACAGGACGAACGAGCAGTACTTC
TRBV5-7	few	TRBJ1-2	-	CASSLVLGGFNYGYTF	TGTGCCAGCAGCTTGGTTTTGGGCGGATTTAACTATGGCTACACCTTC
TRBV29-1	-	TRBJ1-1	-	CSVAELRTSEAFF	TGCAGCGTTGCAGAGTTGAGGACATCTGAAGCTTTCTTT
TRBV3-1/TRBV3-2	-	TRBJ2-1	TRBD2	CASSQDGLAGGNEQFF	TGTGCCAGCAGCCAAGATGGGCTAGCGGGAGGCAATGAGCAGTTCTTC
TRBV9	-	TRBJ2-7	-	CASSQGGTASYEQYF	TGTGCCAGCAGCCAGGGGGGGACAGCCTCCTACGAGCAGTACTTC
TRBV6-1	-	TRBJ1-2	TRBD1	CASSDSRDRRAYGYTF	TGTGCCAGCAGTGATTCCCGGGACAGGAGAGCTTATGGCTACACCTTC
TRBV2	-	TRBJ2-7	-	CASSEDRALYEQYF	TGTGCCAGCAGTGAAGACAGGGCCCTCTACGAGCAGTACTTC
TRBV19	-	TRBJ1-5	-	CASSLGAALNQPQHF	TGTGCCAGTAGTCTAGGGGCCGCGCTCAATCAGCCCCAGCATTTT
TRBV5-3	few	TRBJ2-7	-	CARAAGSEQYF	TGTGCCAGGGCGGCAGGGAGCGAGCAGTACTTC